This TCR beta chain was profiled in a study of vaccination and CD4 T cells after COVID-19 (dated by TCRdb to about 2022). Looking at the study overall: SARS-CoV-2 positivity had been established in the convalescent patients by nasal swab PCR, and mild disease was recorded in several of these patients and severe disease in one. In the convalescent cohort there were six males and four females, among whom were two Hispanic individuals, seven Caucasians, two Asians and one multiracial person. Participants got two doses of the Pfizer-BioNTech BNT162b2 vaccine (n=8) or two doses of the Moderna mRNA-1273 vaccine (n=2). Post-COVID blood samples from convalescent patients were collected a median of about 110 days after diagnosis, with a range of roughly 35 to 180 days. Post-vaccine blood samples were collected a median of about 72 days after the second vaccine dose, ranging from about 13 to 241 days. For stimulating the cultures, overlapping spike peptide pools were used, derived from SARS-CoV-2 as well as from the common cold coronaviruses HCoV-NL63, HCoV-OC43 and HCoV-229E. Control cultures received a CEFX viral epitope pool as the positive control, an HIV-1 Nef peptide pool as the negative control, or no peptide. In approximately eleven COVID-19 convalescent patients and a handful of infection-naive healthy vaccine recipients, the spike-specific CD4+ TCR repertoire before mRNA vaccination was compared with the repertoire after mRNA vaccination. General conclusions and limits of the study: Of the vaccine-specific clones found in convalescent patients, nearly all (304 of 307) were mono-reactive for SARS-CoV-2 spike instead of being cross-reactive with common cold coronaviruses. The median count of SARS-CoV-2-reactive clonotypes went up from 20 to 25 after infection to 38 after vaccination, although the change was not significant. Among the post-vaccine SARS-CoV-2-reactive clones in convalescent patients, a median around 90% showed up only after vaccination, which suggests vaccine-specific priming. Only a relatively small number of convalescent patients were included in the study, and early timepoints following natural infection were not analyzed.

Comment on this clonotype: Its recognized antigen is unknown. Base-call qualities are not available, and no considerably larger clone is one nucleotide away.

V sheds 5 bases and J sheds 8 bases, leaving 18 bases between their ends. CDR1 and CDR2 are drawn from the germline V gene: MDHEN, SYDVKM. The CDR3 numbers 14 residues from cysteine through phenylalanine. The sequence is cut down to CDR3 DNA, 42 bases in frame from base 1. The treatment or condition label on this specimen signifies: approximately 9-day PBMC culture with coronavirus spike peptide pools or control peptides (ViraFEST assay). The ViraFEST assay, used in the study, expanded antigen-specific T cells with peptide pools and then identified the expanded clonotypes through TCR sequencing. Positive SARS-CoV-2 PCR tests in the convalescent patients dated from March to December 2020, before Alpha, Beta and Delta variants emerged in the United States. Each well held approximately 2 million PBMCs cultured in IMDM containing roughly 5% human AB serum and about 10 IU/ml IL-2, with approximately 9.2 ug/ml peptide pools added. On days 3 and 7, half of the culture medium was replaced with fresh IL-2-containing medium. After around 11 days of culture, CD4+ T cells were isolated by negative selection with the EasySep CD4+ T cell isolation kit. PBMCs were separated from whole blood using Ficoll-Paque Plus gradient centrifugation and then either used fresh or cryopreserved at -140C. Triplicate wells were generally used for each culture condition.

Preparation of the library involved PCR. DNA from cultured CD4+ T cells was subjected to TCR sequencing with the Oncomine TCR Beta short-read assay at the Johns Hopkins FTIC core. The QIAamp micro DNA kit was used to extract genomic DNA from the cultured CD4+ T cells. Oncomine TCR Beta libraries from cultured CD4+ T cells were pooled using unique dual indexes and sequenced on an Illumina iSeq 100. The published analysis was carried out like this. Non-productive sequences were filtered out, and CDR3s that did not start with C, did not end with F or W, or were shorter than 7 amino acids were discarded. The MANAFEST web application was used to identify antigen-specific clonotypes by comparing peptide-stimulated wells against reference wells and other culture wells. Positive clones required FDR below 0.05, an odds ratio above 5, and productive frequency above 0.1% in at least two of three replicate wells. A clonotype was classed as cross-reactive if the clonotype showed significant expansion both in SARS-CoV-2 spike wells and in at least one common cold coronavirus spike condition. Levenshtein distances (stringdist) and unrooted phylogenetic trees (ape) in R version 3.6.1 were used to assess CDR3 homology. Using fastp at Q25 and MiXCR, TCRdb reprocessed the public reads and kept productive beta chains. All rows with the same CDR3 protein become a single entry with the most common DNA and genes. TCRdb, not the original authors, processed these V and J calls. The sample table lists 20,000 to 25,000 distinct CDR3 sequences, about 39% of them with a count of one. The top ten clones comprise approximately 14% of the sample.

The material sequenced was CD4+ T cells from blood, cultured in vitro. The source is a human donor who had recovered from COVID-19. The chain was built from TRBV28 and TRBJ1-2, with the D gene call left open. Here the CDR3 is given as CASSPQTRPGGYTF. The DNA reads as follows: TGTGCCAGCAGTCCCCAGACACGCCCGGGGGGCTACACCTTC.